Listed below are T cell receptor beta chains from one sample, sequenced in a study of blood T cell repertoires in COVID-19. Here immunoSEQ multiplex PCR was the method, and the copy in TCRdb shows in-frame clones only, minus some. The sample has about 250,000 clones, roughly 86% seen once; the top ten hold 2.5% to 3%. Sequenced: PBMCs or T cells enriched from blood (not recorded which). These receptors were taken from a woman aged 25 to 39 with acute COVID-19. CDR3s include the opening cysteine and the closing phenylalanine or tryptophan. A D gene is named only where the DNA matches it firmly. Clone size is not always given. Where it is, it says once, few, many or a class for expanded clones.

cdr3_nt,cdr3_aa,v_call,clone_size,d_call,j_call
TGTGCCTGGAGTCGGGGACAGGGGGTAGGCTACACCTTC,CAWSRGQGVGYTF,TRBV30,-,TRBD1,TRBJ1-2
TGTGCCAGCAGCTTAGATCCCTATGGGACAGCGAGTAACTATGGCTACACCTTC,CASSLDPYGTASNYGYTF,TRBV11-3,-,TRBD1,TRBJ1-2
TGTGCCAGCAGCCAGAGCTGGAGCGGGACAGGGCAAAATTCACCCCTCCACTTT,CASSQSWSGTGQNSPLHF,TRBV3-1/TRBV3-2,-,TRBD1,TRBJ1-6
TGCGCCAGCAGCTCGGACAGGGCGATAGAAAAACTGTTTTTT,CASSSDRAIEKLFF,TRBV5-1,-,TRBD1,TRBJ1-4
TGTGCCAGCAGTGAAGGCGGGCAGAGGCGAAACACCATATATTTT,CASSEGGQRRNTIYF,TRBV6-1,-,-,TRBJ1-3
TGTGCCAGCAGCTTACTAAAAACTAGCACAGATACGCAGTATTTT,CASSLLKTSTDTQYF,TRBV7-6,-,-,TRBJ2-3
TGCGCCAGCAGCTTGGTGCCCCGGTCTTCTAAAGATGAGCAGTTCTTC,CASSLVPRSSKDEQFF,TRBV5-1,-,-,TRBJ2-1
TGTGCCAGCAGCCCCCCGGACAGACCGAACACCGGGGAGCTGTTTTTT,CASSPPDRPNTGELFF,TRBV5-4,-,-,TRBJ2-2
TGTGCCAGTAGTATACTGGGGGGATCTGGAAACACCATATATTTT,CASSILGGSGNTIYF,TRBV19,-,-,TRBJ1-3
TGTGCCAGTAGTAGGAGCGGGGAAGGGTCCTACGAGCAGTACTTC,CASSRSGEGSYEQYF,TRBV19,-,TRBD2,TRBJ2-7
TGTGCCAGTAGTATCGGGGTGGAGGGGAACGGCTACACCTTC,CASSIGVEGNGYTF,TRBV19,once,-,TRBJ1-2
TGCGCCAGCAGCGTTAGACAGGGGACATCGGGAAACACCATATATTTT,CASSVRQGTSGNTIYF,TRBV4-1,-,TRBD1,TRBJ1-3
TGTGCCAGCAGCTTAGGGGTAGGGGGGAACACTGAAGCTTTCTTT,CASSLGVGGNTEAFF,TRBV7-9,-,-,TRBJ1-1
TGTGCCACAGGGACAGCGAACACTGAAGCTTTCTTT,CATGTANTEAFF,TRBV2,once,TRBD1,TRBJ1-1
TGTGCCAGCAGCCCAGGACAGGGTGTAGGGCAGCCCCAGCATTTT,CASSPGQGVGQPQHF,TRBV11-2,few,TRBD1,TRBJ1-5
TGTGCCAGCACCCAAACTAGGAACACCGGGGAGCTGTTTTTT,CASTQTRNTGELFF,TRBV7-2,once,-,TRBJ2-2
TGCGCCAGCAGCCAAGGGGGCACCTATGGCTACACCTTC,CASSQGGTYGYTF,TRBV4-3,-,-,TRBJ1-2
TGTGCCAGCAGCTTGGCTCACGGACAGGCCTCAGGAGGAGGCTACACCTTC,CASSLAHGQASGGGYTF,TRBV5-6,-,TRBD1,TRBJ1-2
TGTGCCAGCAGCTTTCGGCCCCAGGGAAATTCACCCCTCCACTTT,CASSFRPQGNSPLHF,TRBV7-9,-,-,TRBJ1-6